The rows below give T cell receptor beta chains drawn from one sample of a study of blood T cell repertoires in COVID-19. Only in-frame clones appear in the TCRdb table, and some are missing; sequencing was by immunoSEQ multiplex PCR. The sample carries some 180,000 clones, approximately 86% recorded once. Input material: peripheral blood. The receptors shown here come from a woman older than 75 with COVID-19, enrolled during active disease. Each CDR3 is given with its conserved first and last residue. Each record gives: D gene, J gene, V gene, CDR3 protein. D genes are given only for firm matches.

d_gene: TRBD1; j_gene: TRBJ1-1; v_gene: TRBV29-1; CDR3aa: CSARQGDTEAFF
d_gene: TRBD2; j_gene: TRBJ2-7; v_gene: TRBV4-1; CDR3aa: CASSRESGRAYEQYF
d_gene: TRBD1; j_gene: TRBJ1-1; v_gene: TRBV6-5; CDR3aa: CASSNRGLNTEAFF
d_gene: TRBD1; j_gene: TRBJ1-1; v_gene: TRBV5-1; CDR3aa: CASRKTGANTEAFF
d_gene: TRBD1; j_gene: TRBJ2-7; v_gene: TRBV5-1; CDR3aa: CASDLGTGGPSYEQYF
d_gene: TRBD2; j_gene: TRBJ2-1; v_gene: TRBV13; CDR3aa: CASSLSASGGDEQFF
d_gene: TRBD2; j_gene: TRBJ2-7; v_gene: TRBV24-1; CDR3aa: CATSDPRGSSYEQYF
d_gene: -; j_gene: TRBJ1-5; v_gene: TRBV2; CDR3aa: CASSAGNQPQHF
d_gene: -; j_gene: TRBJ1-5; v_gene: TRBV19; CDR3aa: CASSILPGPQHF
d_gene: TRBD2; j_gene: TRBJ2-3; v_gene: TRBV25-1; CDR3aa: CASSASGVTDTQYF
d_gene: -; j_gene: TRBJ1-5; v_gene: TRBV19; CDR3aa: CASSAAHSYQGQPQHF
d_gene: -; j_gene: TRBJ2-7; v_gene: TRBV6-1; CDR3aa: CASSEFGQRFGYEQYF
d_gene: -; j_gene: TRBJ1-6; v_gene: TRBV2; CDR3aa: CASRTGTTNSPLHF
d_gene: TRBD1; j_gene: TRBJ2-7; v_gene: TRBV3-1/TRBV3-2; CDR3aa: CASSRGTGGTYEQYF